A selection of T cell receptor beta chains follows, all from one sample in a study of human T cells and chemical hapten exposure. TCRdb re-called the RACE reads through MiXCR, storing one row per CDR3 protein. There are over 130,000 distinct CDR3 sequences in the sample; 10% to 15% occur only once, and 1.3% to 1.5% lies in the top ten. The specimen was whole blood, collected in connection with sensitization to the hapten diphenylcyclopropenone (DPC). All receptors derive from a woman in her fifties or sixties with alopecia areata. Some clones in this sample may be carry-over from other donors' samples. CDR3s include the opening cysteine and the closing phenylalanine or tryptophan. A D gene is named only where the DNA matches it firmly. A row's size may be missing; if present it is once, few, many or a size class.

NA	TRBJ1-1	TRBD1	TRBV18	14	TGTGCCAGCTCAAGGACAGGGGTGAACACTGAAGCTTTCTTT	CASSRTGVNTEAFF
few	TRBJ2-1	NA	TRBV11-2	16	TGTGCCAGCAGGCCCCAGGGATCAGGTCTGGGAAATGAGCAGTTCTTC	CASRPQGSGLGNEQFF
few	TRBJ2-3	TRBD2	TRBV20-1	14	TGCAGTGCTGGCTCGGGACTAAGCACAGATACGCAGTATTTT	CSAGSGLSTDTQYF
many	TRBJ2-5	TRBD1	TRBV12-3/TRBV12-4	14	TGTGCCAGCAGTGCATCGACAGGGGGCCAGACCCAGTACTTC	CASSASTGGQTQYF
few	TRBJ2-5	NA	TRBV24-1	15	TGTGCCACCAGTGCCCGGGACCGTCGATTAGAGACCCAGTACTTC	CATSARDRRLETQYF
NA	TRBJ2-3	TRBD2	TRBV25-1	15	TGTGCCAGCAGTGGGCTAGCGGGAGGAGGCGATACGCAGTATTTT	CASSGLAGGGDTQYF
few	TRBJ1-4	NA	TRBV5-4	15	TGTGCCAGCAGCGGCACGACAGGCTCTAATGAAAAACTGTTTTTT	CASSGTTGSNEKLFF
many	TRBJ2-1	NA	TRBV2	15	TGTGCCAGCAGTGGATTCGGGACGGAATACAATGAGCAGTTCTTC	CASSGFGTEYNEQFF
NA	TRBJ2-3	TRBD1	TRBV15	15	TGTGCCACCAGCAGAGGGGACAGGGGAACAGATACGCAGTATTTT	CATSRGDRGTDTQYF
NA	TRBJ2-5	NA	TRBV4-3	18	TGCGCCAGCAGCCAAGGACTCCCGGACAGTTGGGTCCAAGAGACCCAGTACTTC	CASSQGLPDSWVQETQYF
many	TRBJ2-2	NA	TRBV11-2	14	TGTGCCAGCAGCTTAAGAATGGGTGCCCGGGAGCTGTTTTTT	CASSLRMGARELFF
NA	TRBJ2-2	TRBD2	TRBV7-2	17	TGTGCCAGCAGCTTGGACCGGACTAGCGGGAGCTCCGGGGAGCTGTTTTTT	CASSLDRTSGSSGELFF
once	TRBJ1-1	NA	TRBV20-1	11	TGCAGTGCTTCCCGGATGACTGAAGCTTTCTTT	CSASRMTEAFF
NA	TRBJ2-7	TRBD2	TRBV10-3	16	TGTGCCATCAGTGAGTCGAGCCCTAGCGGTTCCTACGAGCAGTACTTC	CAISESSPSGSYEQYF
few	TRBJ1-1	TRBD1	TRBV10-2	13	TGCGCCAGCAGTGAGCAGGGGGGCACTGAAGCTTTCTTT	CASSEQGGTEAFF
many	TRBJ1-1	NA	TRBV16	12	TGTGCCAGCAGCCTGGGGTCTACTGAAGCTTTCTTT	CASSLGSTEAFF
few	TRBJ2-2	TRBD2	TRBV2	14	TGTGCCAGCACGGGACTAGCGGCCACCGGGGAGCTGTTTTTT	CASTGLAATGELFF
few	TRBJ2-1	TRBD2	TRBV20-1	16	TGCAGTGCTAGTAAAGTAGCGGGAGGGAATGAGAATGAGCAGTTCTTC	CSASKVAGGNENEQFF
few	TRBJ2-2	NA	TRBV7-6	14	TGTGCCAGCAGCTTGGGTTCCTTGGCCGGGGAGCTGTTTTTT	CASSLGSLAGELFF
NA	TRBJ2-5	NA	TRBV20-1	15	TGCAGTGCTAGCAGTCCCCGGACACCTCAAGAGACCCAGTACTTC	CSASSPRTPQETQYF
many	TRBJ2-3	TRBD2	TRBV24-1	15	TGTGCCACCAGTCCGACTAGCGGGAACGCAGATACGCAGTATTTT	CATSPTSGNADTQYF
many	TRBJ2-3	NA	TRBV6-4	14	TGTGCCAGCAGAGCAGGACAGACCACAGATACGCAGTATTTT	CASRAGQTTDTQYF
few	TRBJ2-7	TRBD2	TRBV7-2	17	TGTGCCAGCAGCTTAGCGCGGGCTAGCGGGAGCCTCTACGAGCAGTACTTC	CASSLARASGSLYEQYF
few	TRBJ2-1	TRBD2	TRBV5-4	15	TGTGCCAGCAGCCCAGCGGGATTGACCTACAATGAGCAGTTCTTC	CASSPAGLTYNEQFF
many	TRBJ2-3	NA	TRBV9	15	TGTGCCAGCAGCACAAATGCCCGACCCACAGATACGCAGTATTTT	CASSTNARPTDTQYF
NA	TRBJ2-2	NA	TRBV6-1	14	TGTGCCAGCAGTGAGTTAGCGTACACCGGGGAGCTGTTTTTT	CASSELAYTGELFF
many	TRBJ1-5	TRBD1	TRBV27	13	TGTGCCAGCAGCGGGACAGGCAATCAGCCCCAGCATTTT	CASSGTGNQPQHF
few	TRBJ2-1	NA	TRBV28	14	TGTGCCAGCACCCAATCGGGACGGTCGTCAGGGCAGTTCTTC	CASTQSGRSSGQFF
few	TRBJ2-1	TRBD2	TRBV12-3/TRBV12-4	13	TGTGCCAGCAGCGGACTAGCGGGAGGGCGGCAGTTCTTC	CASSGLAGGRQFF
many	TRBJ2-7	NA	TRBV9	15	TGTGCCAGCAGTCCTGAGGGCAGGGGCAACTACGAGCAGTACTTC	CASSPEGRGNYEQYF
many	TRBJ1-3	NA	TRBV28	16	TGTGCCAGCAGTCTCCGGGACGTGTTCTCTGGAAACACCATATATTTT	CASSLRDVFSGNTIYF
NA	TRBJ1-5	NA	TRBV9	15	TGTGCCAGCAGCGTATCTGGGGATGGCAATCAGCCCCAGCATTTT	CASSVSGDGNQPQHF
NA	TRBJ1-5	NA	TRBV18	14	TGTGCCAGCTCACGACAGGCTAGCAATCAGCCCCAGCATTTT	CASSRQASNQPQHF
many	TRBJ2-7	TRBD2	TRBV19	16	TGTGCCAGTAGTGTTACTAGCGGGACCGCCTCCTACGAGCAGTACTTC	CASSVTSGTASYEQYF
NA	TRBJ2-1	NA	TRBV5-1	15	TGCGCCAGCAGCTTGGGACAGTCCCTTTACAATGAGCAGTTCTTC	CASSLGQSLYNEQFF
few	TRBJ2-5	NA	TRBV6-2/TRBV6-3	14	TGTGCCAGCAGTTACACGACAAAAGGAGAGACCCAGTACTTC	CASSYTTKGETQYF